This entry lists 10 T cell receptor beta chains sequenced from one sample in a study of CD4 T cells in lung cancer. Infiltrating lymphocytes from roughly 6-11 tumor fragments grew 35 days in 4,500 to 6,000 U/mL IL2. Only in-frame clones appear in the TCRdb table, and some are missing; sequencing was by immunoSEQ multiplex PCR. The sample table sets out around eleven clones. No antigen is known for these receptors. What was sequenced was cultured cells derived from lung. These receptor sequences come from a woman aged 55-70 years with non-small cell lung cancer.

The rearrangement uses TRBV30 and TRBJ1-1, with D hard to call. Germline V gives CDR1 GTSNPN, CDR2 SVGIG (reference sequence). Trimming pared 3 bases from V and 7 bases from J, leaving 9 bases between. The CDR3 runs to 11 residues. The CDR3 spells CAWRVWGEAFF. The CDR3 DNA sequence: TGTGCCTGGAGGGTATGGGGTGAAGCTTTCTTT.

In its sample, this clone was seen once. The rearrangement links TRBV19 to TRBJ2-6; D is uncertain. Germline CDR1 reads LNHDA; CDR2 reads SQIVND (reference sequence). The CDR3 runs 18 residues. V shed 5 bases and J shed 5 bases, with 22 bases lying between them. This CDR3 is CASSVSGKSQSRANVLTF. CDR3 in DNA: TGTGCCAGTAGTGTGTCTGGGAAATCACAAAGTCGGGCCAACGTCCTGACTTTC. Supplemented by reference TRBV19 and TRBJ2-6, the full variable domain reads DGGITQSPKYLFRKEGQNVTLSCEQNLNHDAMYWYRQDPGQGLRLIYYSQIVNDFQKGDIAEGYSVSREKKESFPLTVTSAQKNPTAFYLCASSVSGKSQSRANVLTFGAGSRLTVL.

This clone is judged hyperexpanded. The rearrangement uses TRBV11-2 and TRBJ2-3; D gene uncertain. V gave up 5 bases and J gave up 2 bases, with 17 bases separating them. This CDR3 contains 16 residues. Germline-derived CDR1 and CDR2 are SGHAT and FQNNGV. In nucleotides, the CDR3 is TGTGCCAGCAGCCCTGGGGAATGGGTCTACACAGATACGCAGTATTTT. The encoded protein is CASSPGEWVYTDTQYF.

CDR3 DNA: TGTGCCAGCAGTGGGATGTGGTATTTACAAAGTCGGGCCAACGTCCTGACTTTC. Protein sequence: CASSGMWYLQSRANVLTF. The chain has TRBV6-7 and TRBJ2-6, with D hard to call. TRBV6-7 carries the ORF label, with uncertain function. The V end was cut by 5 bases, the J end by 5 bases, with 22 bases between. This CDR3 contains 18 residues.

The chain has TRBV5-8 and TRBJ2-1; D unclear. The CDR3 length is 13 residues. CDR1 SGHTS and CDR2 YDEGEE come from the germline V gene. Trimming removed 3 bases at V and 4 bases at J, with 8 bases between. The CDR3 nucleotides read TGTGCCAGCAGCTCGACGTATTACAATGAGCAGTTCTTC. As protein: CASSSTYYNEQFF.

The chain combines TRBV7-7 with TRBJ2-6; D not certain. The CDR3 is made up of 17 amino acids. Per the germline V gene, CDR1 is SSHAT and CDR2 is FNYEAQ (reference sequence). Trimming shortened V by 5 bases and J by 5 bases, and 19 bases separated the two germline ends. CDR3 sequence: CASSRLMPQSRANVLTF. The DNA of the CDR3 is TGTGCCAGCAGCAGACTTATGCCACAAAGTCGGGCCAACGTCCTGACTTTC.

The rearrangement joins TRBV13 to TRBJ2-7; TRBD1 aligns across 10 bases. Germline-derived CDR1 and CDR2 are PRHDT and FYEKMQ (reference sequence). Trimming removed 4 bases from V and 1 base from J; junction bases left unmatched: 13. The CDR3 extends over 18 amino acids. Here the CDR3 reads CASSSTPGQGQSSYEQYF. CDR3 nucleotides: TGTGCCAGCAGCTCCACACCGGGACAGGGGCAGAGTTCCTACGAGCAGTACTTC.

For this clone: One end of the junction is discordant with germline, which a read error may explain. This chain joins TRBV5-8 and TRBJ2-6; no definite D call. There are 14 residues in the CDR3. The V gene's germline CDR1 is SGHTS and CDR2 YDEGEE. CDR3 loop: CASCQAHPHKVGPF. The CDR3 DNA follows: TGTGCCAGCTGTCAGGCTCATCCACACAAAGTCGGGCCTTTC.

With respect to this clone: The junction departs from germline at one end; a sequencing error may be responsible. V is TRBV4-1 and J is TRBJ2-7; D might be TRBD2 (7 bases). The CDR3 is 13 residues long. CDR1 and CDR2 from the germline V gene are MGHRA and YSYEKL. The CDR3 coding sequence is TGCGCCAGCAGCCAGACACGGGGGGCCCCCAGGAACTTC. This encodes CASSQTRGAPRNF.

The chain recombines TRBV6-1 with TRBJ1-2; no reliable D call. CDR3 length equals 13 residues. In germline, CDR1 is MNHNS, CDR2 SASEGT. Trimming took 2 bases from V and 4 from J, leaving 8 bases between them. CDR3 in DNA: TGTGCCAGCAGTGAATGGTCAGCCTATGGCTACACCTTC. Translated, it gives CASSEWSAYGYTF.